The 16 T cell receptor beta chains given below trace back to one sample, sequenced in a study of T cell responses to AZD1222 COVID-19 vaccine. Profiling relied on immunoSEQ multiplex PCR, and the TCRdb table lists in-frame clones only, not all of them. The sample comprises roughly 34,000 clones, around nine tenths of which are singletons, and roughly 7% rests with the top ten. Sequences were derived from peripheral blood, sampled on day 0 of AZD1222 vaccination. These receptors were taken from an adult in good health.

The chain employs TRBV3-1 (or the pseudogene TRBV3-2) and TRBJ2-7; D unresolved. Between the trimmed V and J ends, which lost 4 bases and 2 bases, there was a span of 12 bases. The germline gives CDR1 LGHDT, CDR2 YNNKEL (reference sequence). The CDR3 spans 14 residues. The DNA for the CDR3 is TGTGCCAGCAGCCCAGGAAATGTCCCCTACGAGCAGTACTTC. Protein: CASSPGNVPYEQYF.

The V call is TRBV28, the J call TRBJ2-7, with D perhaps matching TRBD2 (6 bases). The V end was cut by 6 bases, the J end by 1 base, with 13 bases between. Germline CDR1 MDHEN, CDR2 SYDVKM. The length of the CDR3 is 14 residues. The CDR3, as DNA: TGTGCCAGCAGCGGGGGTGGGAGTTCCTACGAGCAGTACTTC. It translates to CASSGGGSSYEQYF.

The chain uses TRBV11-2 and TRBJ1-6, with unresolved D. Germline CDR1 reads SGHAT; CDR2 reads FQNNGV. V was cut by 3 bases and J by 9 bases, with 9 bases left in between. The CDR3 is made up of 13 amino acids. The CDR3 DNA follows: TGTGCCAGCAGCTTCACGGAGGCTTCACCCCTCCACTTT. This translates into CASSFTEASPLHF.

The chain carries TRBV6-2 or TRBV6-3 and TRBJ1-5, with a weak D call TRBD1 (6 bases). This CDR3 has 14 residues. Germline V CDR1 and CDR2: MNHEY, SVGEGT. Trimming cost V 2 bases and J 6 bases, with 11 bases left between them. CDR3 in DNA: TGTGCCAGCAGTTACATGGGGACATTTCAGCCCCAGCATTTT. This codes for CASSYMGTFQPQHF.

The J gene is TRBJ1-2, the V gene TRBV9; 7 bases are a match to TRBD1. This CDR3 region has 15 residues. Germline values: CDR1 SGDLS, CDR2 YYNGEE. V shed 4 bases, J shed 4 bases, and the junction held 10 bases outside the gene matches. The CDR3 region has the DNA TGTGCCAGCAGCTTTAGTCAGGGGGATCGCTATGGCTACACCTTC. Translation: CASSFSQGDRYGYTF.

CDR3 nucleotides: TGTGCCAGCAGCTCCGGAGGGAATCAGCCCCAGCATTTT. Its protein is CASSSGGNQPQHF. The J gene is TRBJ1-5, the V gene TRBV7-8, with D uncertain. CDR1 is SGHVS, CDR2 FQNEAQ, per germline. Between the trimmed V and J ends, which lost 4 bases and 4 bases, there was a span of 8 bases. The CDR3 spans 13 residues.

The J gene is TRBJ2-5, the V gene TRBV10-3, with 11 bases identical to TRBD2. From germline, CDR1 is ENHRY and CDR2 SYGVKD. This CDR3 contains 15 residues. J was trimmed by 4 bases and V by 2 bases; bases with no gene match: 3. The CDR3 coding sequence is TGTGCCATCAGTGAGACTAGCGGGAGTGGAGAGACCCAGTACTTC. It encodes CAISETSGSGETQYF.

This chain connects TRBV27 to TRBJ1-2, with TRBD1 matching over 10 bases. V gave up 5 bases and J gave up 7 bases; unmatched junction bases: 4. Germline V gene lookup returns CDR1 MNHEY and CDR2 SMNVEV (reference sequence). This CDR3 region has 13 residues. The CDR3 region is CASSNRQGAGYTF. CDR3 DNA sequence: TGTGCCAGCAGTAATCGACAGGGGGCTGGCTACACCTTC.

V usage is TRBV28 and J usage is TRBJ2-4, with D possibly being TRBD2 (5 bases). There are 14 residues in the CDR3. The V gene's germline CDR1 is MDHEN and CDR2 SYDVKM. Trimming took 7 bases from V and 0 from J, leaving 10 bases between them. Here the CDR3 DNA reads TGTGCCAGCAAGGAGGAGCTAGCCAAAAACATTCAGTACTTC. It encodes CASKEELAKNIQYF. The entire variable domain, with the rest obtained from reference TRBV28 and TRBJ2-4, is as follows: DVKVTQSSRYLVKRTGEKVFLECVQDMDHENMFWYRQDPGLGLRLIYFSYDVKMKEKGDIPEGYSVSREKKERFSLILESASTNQTSMYLCASKEELAKNIQYFGAGTRLSVL.

The J gene is TRBJ2-1, the V gene TRBV4-1; TRBD1 matches 10 bases. Trimming cost V 0 bases and J 9 bases; bases outside gene matches: 5. In germline, CDR1 is MGHRA, CDR2 YSYEKL. The CDR3 length is 15 residues. The chain's CDR3 is CASSQEGTGAGEQFF. The CDR3, as DNA: TGCGCCAGCAGCCAAGAAGGGACAGGGGCGGGTGAGCAGTTCTTC.

The J gene is TRBJ2-1, the V gene TRBV27; D is unresolved. Germline V CDR1 and CDR2: MNHEY, SMNVEV (reference sequence). There are 15 residues in the CDR3. The V end lost 0 bases, the J end lost 4 bases, and 10 bases lay between the germline ends. The CDR3 sequence: CASSLSTGKYNEQFF. The CDR3 DNA reads as TGTGCCAGCAGTTTATCGACTGGGAAATACAATGAGCAGTTCTTC.

This clone was counted between two and nine times. The chain joins TRBV5-6 to TRBJ1-1; D remains unclear. Deletions cut 0 bases from V and 1 base from J, with 13 bases between. Per germline, CDR1 SGHDT and CDR2 YYEEEE. The CDR3 sequence is 16 residues long. Written as DNA, the CDR3 is TGTGCCAGCAGCTTGGTACGTTGGTATACGAACACTGAAGCTTTCTTT. Its protein product is CASSLVRWYTNTEAFF.

This rearrangement joins TRBV28 to TRBJ2-7; D gene unclear. This CDR3 region has 12 residues. The ends were cut back, 3 bases at V and 3 bases at J, with 6 bases in the middle. Per the germline V gene, CDR1 is MDHEN and CDR2 is SYDVKM. CDR3 DNA: TGTGCCAGCAGTTTGCAAAACTACGAGCAGTACTTC. This gives the protein CASSLQNYEQYF.

V gene TRBV3-1 (or the pseudogene TRBV3-2) combines with J gene TRBJ2-3; 11 bases map to TRBD2. This CDR3 is built from 16 residues. V was pared by 4 bases and J by 4 bases, with 7 bases of the junction left unmatched. Germline V lookup: CDR1 LGHDT, CDR2 YNNKEL (reference sequence). The CDR3 loop reads CASSRTGTSGADTQYF. In DNA, the CDR3 is TGTGCCAGCAGCCGGACCGGGACTAGCGGAGCAGATACGCAGTATTTT.

The J gene is TRBJ2-3, the V gene TRBV12-5; 11 bases fit TRBD2. The CDR3 has 20 residues. Germline trimming cut 0 bases from V and 0 bases from J; bases unmatched to any gene: 11. Germline CDR1 reads LGHNT; CDR2 reads FRNRAP. CDR3 coding DNA: TGTGCTAGTGGTTTGGTACGGCTAGCGGGGGGCCCAACTAGCACAGATACGCAGTATTTT. Its translation: CASGLVRLAGGPTSTDTQYF.

CDR3 region: CASSLERTGEQYF. CDR3 DNA: TGTGCCAGCAGCTTGGAACGGACAGGGGAGCAGTACTTC. This chain joins TRBV13 and TRBJ2-7; the match to TRBD1 covers 8 bases. From germline, CDR1 is PRHDT and CDR2 FYEKMQ (reference sequence). This CDR3 region has 13 residues. The V and J ends lost 3 bases and 7 bases, in that order; junction bases with no gene match: 5.